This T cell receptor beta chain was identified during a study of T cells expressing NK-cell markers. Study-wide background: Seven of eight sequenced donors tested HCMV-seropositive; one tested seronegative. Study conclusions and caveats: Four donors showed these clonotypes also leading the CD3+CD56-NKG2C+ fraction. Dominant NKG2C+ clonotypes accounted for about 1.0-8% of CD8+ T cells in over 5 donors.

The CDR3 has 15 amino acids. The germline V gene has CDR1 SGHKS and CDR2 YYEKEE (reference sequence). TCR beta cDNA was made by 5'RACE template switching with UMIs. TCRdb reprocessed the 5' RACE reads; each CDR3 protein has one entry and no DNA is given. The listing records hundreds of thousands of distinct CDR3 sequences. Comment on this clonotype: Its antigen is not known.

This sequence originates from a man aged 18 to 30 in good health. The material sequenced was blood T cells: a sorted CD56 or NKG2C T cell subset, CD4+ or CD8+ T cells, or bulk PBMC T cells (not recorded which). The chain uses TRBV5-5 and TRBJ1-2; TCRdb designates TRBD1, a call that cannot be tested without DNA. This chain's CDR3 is CASSLAGERNYGYTF.